The entry below describes one T cell receptor beta chain. Its antigen is undetermined. The data were obtained in a study of shared clonotypes between healthy human individuals. Findings and caveats of the study: How much donors shared clonotypes was expected to be affected by sequencing depth.

Sequenced by immunoSEQ multiplex PCR; TCRdb stores in-frame clones only, minus some. The sample records 2 million to 2.5 million clones, just over 90% being singletons. CDR3 length: 15 amino acids. Looked up from germline, CDR1 is LGHNA and CDR2 is YNFKEQ. V shed 3 bases and J 2 bases; nucleotides not matched to a gene: 7. The chain employs TRBV4-2 and TRBJ2-7; 7 bases are shared with TRBD2. Sequencing used naive CD4+ T cells from PBMCs. Noted subset: CD45RA+ positively selected. The receptor was isolated from a man in his late teens or twenties in good health. Some clones in this sample may be carry-over from other donors' samples. The CDR3 DNA sequence: TGTGCCAGCAGCCAGGCCCGGACTAGTCCCTACGAGCAGTACTTC. It codes for CASSQARTSPYEQYF.